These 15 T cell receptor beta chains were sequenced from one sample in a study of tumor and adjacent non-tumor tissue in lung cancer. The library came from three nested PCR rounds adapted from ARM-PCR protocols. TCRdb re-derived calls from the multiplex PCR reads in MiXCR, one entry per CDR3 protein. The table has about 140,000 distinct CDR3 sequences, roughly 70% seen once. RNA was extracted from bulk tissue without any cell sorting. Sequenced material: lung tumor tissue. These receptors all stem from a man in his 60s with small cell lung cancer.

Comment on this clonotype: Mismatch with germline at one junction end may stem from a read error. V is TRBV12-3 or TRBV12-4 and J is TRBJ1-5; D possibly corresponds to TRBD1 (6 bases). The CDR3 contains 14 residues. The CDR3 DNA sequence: TGTGCCAGCAATTTATGGGGGGCCAATCAGCCCCAACATTTT. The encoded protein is CASNLWGANQPQHF.

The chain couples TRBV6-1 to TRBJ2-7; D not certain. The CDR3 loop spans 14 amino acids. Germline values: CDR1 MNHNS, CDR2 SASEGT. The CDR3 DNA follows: TGTGCCAACAGTGAACCTTCAGCCCTCTACGAGCAGTACGTC. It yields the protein CANSEPSALYEQYV.

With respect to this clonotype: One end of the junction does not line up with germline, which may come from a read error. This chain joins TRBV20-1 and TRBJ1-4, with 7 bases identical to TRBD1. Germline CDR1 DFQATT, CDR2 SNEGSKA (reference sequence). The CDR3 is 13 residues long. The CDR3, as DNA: TGCAATGCTCCCGGACAGGATAATGAAAAACTGTTTTTT. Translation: CNAPGQDNEKLFF.

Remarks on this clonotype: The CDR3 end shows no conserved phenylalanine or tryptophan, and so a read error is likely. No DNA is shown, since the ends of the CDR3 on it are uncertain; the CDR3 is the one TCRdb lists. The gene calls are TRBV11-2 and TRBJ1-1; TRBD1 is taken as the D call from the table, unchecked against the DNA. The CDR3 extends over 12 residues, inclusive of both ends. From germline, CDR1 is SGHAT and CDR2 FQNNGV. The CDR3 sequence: CASSLGGHEAFL.

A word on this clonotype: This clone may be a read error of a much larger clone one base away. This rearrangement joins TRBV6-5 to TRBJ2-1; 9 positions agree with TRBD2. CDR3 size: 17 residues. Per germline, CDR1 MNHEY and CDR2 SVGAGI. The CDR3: CASSRGLAGVSYYEQFF. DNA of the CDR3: TGTGCCAGCAGTAGGGGGTTAGCGGGAGTGTCCTACTATGAGCAGTTCTTC.

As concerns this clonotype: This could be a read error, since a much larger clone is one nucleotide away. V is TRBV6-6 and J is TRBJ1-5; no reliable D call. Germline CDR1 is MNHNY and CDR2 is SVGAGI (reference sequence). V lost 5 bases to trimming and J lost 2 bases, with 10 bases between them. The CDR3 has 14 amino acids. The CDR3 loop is CASSAVMGNQPQHF. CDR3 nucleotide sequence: TGTGCCAGCAGTGCAGTCATGGGCAATCAGCCCCAGCATTTT.

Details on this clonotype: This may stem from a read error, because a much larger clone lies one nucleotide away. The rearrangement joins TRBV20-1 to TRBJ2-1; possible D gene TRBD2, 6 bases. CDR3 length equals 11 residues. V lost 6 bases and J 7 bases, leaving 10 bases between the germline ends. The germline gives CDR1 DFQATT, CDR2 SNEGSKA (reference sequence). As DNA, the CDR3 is TGCAGTGCGAAACGGGGGAATGAGCAGTTCTTC. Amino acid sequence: CSAKRGNEQFF.

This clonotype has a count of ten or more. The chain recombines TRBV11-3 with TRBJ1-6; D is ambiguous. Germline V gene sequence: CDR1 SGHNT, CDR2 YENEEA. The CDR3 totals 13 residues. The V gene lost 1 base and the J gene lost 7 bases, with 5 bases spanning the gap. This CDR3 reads CASSLVGNSPLHF. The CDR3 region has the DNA TGTGCCAGCAGCTTAGTGGGGAATTCACCCCTCCACTTT.

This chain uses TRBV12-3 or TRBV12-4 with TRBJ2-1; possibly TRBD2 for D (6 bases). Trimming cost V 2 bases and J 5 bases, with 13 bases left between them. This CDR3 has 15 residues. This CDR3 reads CASSLRAGIHNEQFF. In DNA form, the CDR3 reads TGTGCCAGCAGTTTACGGGCGGGAATCCACAATGAGCAGTTCTTC.

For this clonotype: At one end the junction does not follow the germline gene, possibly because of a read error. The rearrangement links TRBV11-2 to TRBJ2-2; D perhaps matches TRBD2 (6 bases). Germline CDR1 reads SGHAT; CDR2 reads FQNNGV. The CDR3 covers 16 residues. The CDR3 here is CASNLVRGLPGVGMFF. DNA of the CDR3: TGTGCAAGCAACTTAGTAAGAGGTCTACCGGGGGTCGGAATGTTTTTT.

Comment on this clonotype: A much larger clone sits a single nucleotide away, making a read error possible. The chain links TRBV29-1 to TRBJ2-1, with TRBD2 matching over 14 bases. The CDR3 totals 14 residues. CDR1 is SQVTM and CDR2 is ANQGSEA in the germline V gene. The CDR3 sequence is CSVKTSGRDTEQSF. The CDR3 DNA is TGCAGCGTTAAGACTAGCGGGAGGGACACTGAGCAGTCCTTC.

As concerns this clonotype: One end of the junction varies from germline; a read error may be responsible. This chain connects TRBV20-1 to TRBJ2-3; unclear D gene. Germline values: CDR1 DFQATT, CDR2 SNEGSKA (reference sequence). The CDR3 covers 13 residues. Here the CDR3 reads CSAGEQSTDTQYF. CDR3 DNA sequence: TGCAGTGCGGGTGAGCAATCCACAGATACACAGTATTTT.

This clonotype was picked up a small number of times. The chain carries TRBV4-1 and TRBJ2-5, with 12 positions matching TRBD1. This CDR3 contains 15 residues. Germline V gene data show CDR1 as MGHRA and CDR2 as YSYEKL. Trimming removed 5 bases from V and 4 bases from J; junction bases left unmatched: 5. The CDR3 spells CASSAPGQGAETQYF. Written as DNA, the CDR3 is TGCGCCAGCAGCGCGCCGGGACAGGGGGCAGAGACCCAGTACTTC.

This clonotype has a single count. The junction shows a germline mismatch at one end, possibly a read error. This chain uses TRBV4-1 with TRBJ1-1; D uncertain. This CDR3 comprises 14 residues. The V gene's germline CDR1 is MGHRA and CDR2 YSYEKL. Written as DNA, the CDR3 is TGCACCAGCAGCCAAGATCGAGGGAACACTGAAGTTTTCTTT. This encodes CTSSQDRGNTEVFF.

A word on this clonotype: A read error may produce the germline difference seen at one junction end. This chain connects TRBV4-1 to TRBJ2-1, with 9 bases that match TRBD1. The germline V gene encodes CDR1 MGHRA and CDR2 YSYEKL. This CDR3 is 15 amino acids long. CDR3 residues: CASNHRQGERGEHFF. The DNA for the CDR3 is TGCGCCAGCAACCACCGACAGGGGGAAAGGGGTGAGCACTTCTTC.